The 28 T cell receptor beta chains given below trace back to one sample, sequenced in a study of shared clonotypes between healthy human individuals. CD8 cells classed as naive were CD45RO-negative and positively selected for CCR7, excluding terminally differentiated effector memory CD45RA+ cells. Libraries were prepared by immunoSEQ multiplex PCR; TCRdb keeps only in-frame clonotypes and omits some of them. The sample lists roughly 590,000 clones, less than 97% seen once, with 0.1% to 0.11% in the top ten. The sequenced sample was naive CD8+ T cells sorted from blood. These receptors all stem from a woman between 25 and 40 years old in good health.

The sample holds one count of this clone. The chain is built from TRBV6-1 and TRBJ1-3; D remains unclear. V was cut by 3 bases and J by 3 bases, with 3 bases left in between. The CDR3 extends over 12 amino acids. The germline CDR1 and CDR2 sequences are MNHNS and SASEGT. The CDR3: CASSDIGNTIYF. As DNA, the CDR3 is TGTGCCAGCAGTGATATTGGAAACACCATATATTTT.

V gene TRBV28 combines with J gene TRBJ2-2; D is uncertain. The length of the CDR3 is 13 residues. The V gene lost 3 bases and the J gene lost 2 bases, with 4 bases spanning the gap. Germline V gene data show CDR1 as MDHEN and CDR2 as SYDVKM. The CDR3 reads CASSLLNTGELFF. The CDR3 region has the DNA TGTGCCAGCAGTTTGCTCAACACCGGGGAGCTGTTTTTT.

The chain joins TRBV27 to TRBJ1-2; TRBD1 agrees at 8 bases. The CDR3 sequence is 16 residues long. V gave up 6 bases and J gave up 5 bases; unmatched junction bases: 14. The germline gives CDR1 MNHEY, CDR2 SMNVEV (reference sequence). The CDR3 DNA reads as TGTGCCAGCAGCGCCGGGACAGGCGGTTCCGGATATGGCTACACCTTC. Its protein product is CASSAGTGGSGYGYTF.

This sequence joins TRBV27 and TRBJ2-7, with 7 nucleotides matching TRBD2. With V trimmed by 5 bases and J by 0 bases, 7 bases remained unmatched. This CDR3 region has 15 residues. Germline lookup yields CDR1 MNHEY and CDR2 SMNVEV (reference sequence). CDR3 DNA: TGTGCCAGCAGTACCGAAGCGGGAACCTCCTACGAGCAGTACTTC. This gives the protein CASSTEAGTSYEQYF.

The chain uses TRBV5-5 and TRBJ2-7; D is unresolved. CDR1 and CDR2 from the germline V gene are SGHKS and YYEKEE (reference sequence). V was shortened by 3 bases and J by 6 bases, with 10 bases between the two germline ends. The CDR3 runs 12 residues. The CDR3 protein is CASSSMVGEQYF. The DNA of the CDR3 is TGTGCCAGCAGCTCCATGGTCGGCGAGCAGTACTTC.

The J gene is TRBJ1-1, the V gene TRBV5-1; 10 bases agree with TRBD1. This CDR3 region has 15 residues. After removal of 2 bases from V and 3 bases from J, the junction contained 4 bases not matched to a gene. Germline assignment: CDR1 SGHRS and CDR2 YFSETQ. The CDR3 loop reads CASSFSGTGDTEAFF. DNA of the CDR3: TGCGCCAGCAGCTTTTCCGGGACAGGGGACACTGAAGCTTTCTTT.

The genes are TRBV19 and TRBJ2-7, with a possible D match to TRBD2 (5 bases). Looked up from germline, CDR1 is LNHDA and CDR2 is SQIVND (reference sequence). The CDR3 is made up of 14 amino acids. V shed 1 base and J shed 1 base, with 8 bases lying between them. The DNA of the CDR3 is TGTGCCAGTAGTATAGCTGAGGGTTCCTACGAGCAGTACTTC. Amino acid sequence: CASSIAEGSYEQYF.

The genes are TRBV7-6 and TRBJ2-1; D is perhaps TRBD2 (6 bases). Germline CDR1 is SGHVS and CDR2 is FNYEAQ. Trimming shortened V by 4 bases and J by 9 bases, and 16 bases separated the two germline ends. The CDR3 contains 14 residues. CDR3 sequence: CASSSGTVLGEQFF. The CDR3 DNA reads TGTGCCAGCAGCTCGGGGACTGTTCTAGGTGAGCAGTTCTTC.

The chain links TRBV11-3 to TRBJ2-2; maybe TRBD1 (6 bases). V lost 3 bases, J lost 4 bases, and 12 bases lay in between. Per the germline V gene, CDR1 is SGHNT and CDR2 is YENEEA. The CDR3 is made up of 15 amino acids. CDR3 sequence: CASSFGTYFTGELFF. The CDR3, as DNA: TGTGCCAGCAGCTTTGGGACATACTTCACCGGGGAGCTGTTTTTT. Together with reference TRBV11-3 and TRBJ2-2, the CDR3 gives the full variable domain: EAGVVQSPRYKIIEKKQPVAFWCNPISGHNTLYWYLQNLGQGPELLIRYENEEAVDDSQLPKDRFSAERLKGVDSTLKIQPAELGDSAVYLCASSFGTYFTGELFFGEGSRLTVL.

V and J are TRBV7-9 and TRBJ2-1; no definite D call. This CDR3 spans 14 amino acids. Looked up from germline, CDR1 is SEHNR and CDR2 is FQNEAQ (reference sequence). The V gene lost 5 bases and the J gene lost 3 bases, with 11 bases spanning the gap. The CDR3 DNA reads as TGTGCCAGCAGCGGGCAGTACCGCTACAATGAGCAGTTCTTC. Protein product: CASSGQYRYNEQFF.

The chain employs TRBV27 and TRBJ2-7, with 7 bases identical to TRBD1. The CDR3 sequence is 15 residues long. Trimming removed 0 bases from V and 2 bases from J; junction bases left unmatched: 4. Germline CDR1 MNHEY, CDR2 SMNVEV (reference sequence). The CDR3 spells CASSLSAGGPYEQYF. The CDR3 DNA sequence: TGTGCCAGCAGTTTATCGGCAGGGGGTCCCTACGAGCAGTACTTC.

The chain uses TRBV28 and TRBJ1-5; TRBD1 is a possible D gene (5 bases). In germline, CDR1 is MDHEN, CDR2 SYDVKM. The CDR3 length is 14 residues. The ends were cut back, 6 bases at V and 3 bases at J, with 12 bases in the middle. CDR3 sequence (DNA): TGTGCCAGCAGCACAGGACACCACAATCAGCCCCAGCATTTT. Translation: CASSTGHHNQPQHF. The variable domain in full, completed from reference TRBV28 and TRBJ1-5, reads DVKVTQSSRYLVKRTGEKVFLECVQDMDHENMFWYRQDPGLGLRLIYFSYDVKMKEKGDIPEGYSVSREKKERFSLILESASTNQTSMYLCASSTGHHNQPQHFGDGTRLSIL.

The rearrangement joins TRBV10-1 to TRBJ1-2, with unresolved D. This CDR3 has 14 residues. In germline, CDR1 is WNHNN, CDR2 SYGVQD (reference sequence). Between the trimmed V and J ends, which lost 0 bases and 6 bases, there was a span of 11 bases. CDR3 sequence (DNA): TGCGCCAGCAGTGAGTCGAGAGCCTTCGATGGCTACACCTTC. Protein product: CASSESRAFDGYTF.

The chain is built from TRBV28 and TRBJ1-5; D call uncertain. Per germline, CDR1 MDHEN and CDR2 SYDVKM. V lost 3 bases, J lost 7 bases, and 22 bases lay in between. This CDR3 is built from 17 residues. The CDR3 reads CASSFRFHRRLSQPQHF. In nucleotides, the CDR3 is TGTGCCAGCAGTTTCCGGTTTCATCGAAGGTTATCACAGCCCCAGCATTTT.

This chain uses TRBV4-1 with TRBJ1-1; TRBD1 matches 8 bases. Per germline, CDR1 MGHRA and CDR2 YSYEKL. There are 17 residues in the CDR3. V dropped 4 bases and J dropped 0; count of bases not matched to a gene: 10. The CDR3 sequence: CASSPLGQGIMNTEAFF. The CDR3 coding sequence is TGCGCCAGCAGCCCACTCGGACAGGGAATCATGAACACTGAAGCTTTCTTT.

V usage is TRBV19 and J usage is TRBJ1-5, with D possibly TRBD1 on 5 matching bases. V was cut by 4 bases and J by 9 bases, with 10 bases left in between. Germline V gene data show CDR1 as LNHDA and CDR2 as SQIVND (reference sequence). This CDR3 region has 12 residues. The CDR3 DNA follows: TGTGCCAGTAGTACAGAGGGGCTGCCCCAGCATTTT. Its protein product is CASSTEGLPQHF.

The CDR3 is CASSWAGGNYEQYF. The CDR3, as DNA: TGTGCCAGCAGTTGGGCGGGAGGGAACTACGAGCAGTACTTC. V is TRBV28 and J is TRBJ2-7; 9 bases are shared with TRBD2. CDR3 length equals 14 residues. J gave up 3 bases and V 4 bases, and 4 bases lay outside the gene matches. Germline V gene sequence: CDR1 MDHEN, CDR2 SYDVKM.

The chain couples TRBV11-2 to TRBJ2-5; D gene uncertain. Germline V gives CDR1 SGHAT, CDR2 FQNNGV. The ends were cut back, 5 bases at V and 0 bases at J, with 13 bases in the middle. This CDR3 comprises 15 residues. CDR3 protein: CASSPPLEYQETQYF. For the CDR3, the DNA is TGTGCCAGCAGCCCCCCCCTAGAGTACCAAGAGACCCAGTACTTC.

This chain connects TRBV9 to TRBJ1-2, with a tentative D call TRBD1 (6 bases). This CDR3 region has 15 residues. The germline V gene has CDR1 SGDLS and CDR2 YYNGEE. Between the trimmed V and J ends, which lost 0 bases and 2 bases, there was a span of 11 bases. CDR3 coding DNA: TGTGCCAGCAGCGTAGGAGGGGGTGTAAACTATGGCTACACCTTC. Protein sequence: CASSVGGGVNYGYTF.

This rearrangement joins TRBV4-1 to TRBJ2-7, with a weak D call TRBD2 (6 bases). The germline V and J ends were trimmed by 0 bases and 7 bases, with 16 bases remaining between them. This CDR3 contains 15 residues. Germline V CDR1 and CDR2: MGHRA, YSYEKL. The CDR3 region is CASSQDPGAGEEQYF. The CDR3 DNA reads as TGCGCCAGCAGCCAAGATCCCGGAGCGGGTGAAGAGCAGTACTTC.

The genes are TRBV15 and TRBJ1-2; tentative D call: TRBD1 (6 bases). The germline CDR1 and CDR2 sequences are LNHNV and YYDKDF (reference sequence). The CDR3 has 13 residues. Trimming shortened V by 4 bases and J by 6 bases, and 12 bases separated the two germline ends. CDR3 sequence reads: CATSKWTDDGYTF. The DNA of the CDR3 is TGTGCCACCAGCAAATGGACAGATGATGGCTACACCTTC.

This chain connects TRBV9 to TRBJ2-7; 10 nucleotides agree with TRBD2. The germline V gene has CDR1 SGDLS and CDR2 YYNGEE. The V gene end was trimmed by 3 bases and the J gene end by 7 bases; junction bases not matched to a gene: 4. This CDR3 comprises 13 residues. The CDR3: CASSGLAGVEQYF. CDR3 nucleotides: TGTGCCAGCAGCGGACTAGCGGGTGTGGAGCAGTACTTC.

This sequence joins TRBV28 and TRBJ2-2, with 8 bases aligning to TRBD2. The CDR3 spans 16 residues. V lost 4 bases to trimming and J lost 3 bases; unmatched junction nucleotides: 7. Germline V gene sequence: CDR1 MDHEN, CDR2 SYDVKM. CDR3 nucleotides: TGTGCCAGCAGTTCACGAGCGGGAGCGGACACCGGGGAGCTGTTTTTT. Translation: CASSSRAGADTGELFF.

This chain links TRBV7-2 with TRBJ1-1, with 7 bases lining up with TRBD1. The CDR3 has 15 amino acids. Germline V CDR1 and CDR2: SGHTA, FQGNSA. Germline trimming cut 5 bases from V and 3 bases from J; bases unmatched to any gene: 9. The CDR3 loop reads CASSPGPRGDTEAFF. The CDR3 DNA follows: TGTGCCAGCAGCCCAGGACCCAGGGGGGACACTGAAGCTTTCTTT.

The rearrangement links TRBV5-6 to TRBJ2-7; weak D call: TRBD1 (5 bases). V dropped 3 bases and J dropped 0 bases, with 13 bases sitting between them. The CDR3 runs to 15 residues. CDR1 is SGHDT, CDR2 YYEEEE, per germline. This CDR3 is CASSSAETVSYEQYF. In DNA, the CDR3 is TGTGCCAGCAGCTCGGCGGAGACAGTCTCCTACGAGCAGTACTTC.

The J gene is TRBJ2-3, the V gene TRBV28; 10 bases are shared with TRBD1. The V and J ends lost 6 bases and 0 bases, in that order; junction bases with no gene match: 9. The germline V gene encodes CDR1 MDHEN and CDR2 SYDVKM. CDR3 length: 17 amino acids. The CDR3 DNA is TGTGCCAGCAGCCAGAGGGGACAGGGGTATAGCACAGATACGCAGTATTTT. As protein: CASSQRGQGYSTDTQYF. Full variable domain (rest looked up from reference TRBV28 and TRBJ2-3): DVKVTQSSRYLVKRTGEKVFLECVQDMDHENMFWYRQDPGLGLRLIYFSYDVKMKEKGDIPEGYSVSREKKERFSLILESASTNQTSMYLCASSQRGQGYSTDTQYFGPGTRLTVL.

The chain carries TRBV27 and TRBJ2-7; no reliable D call. The germline gives CDR1 MNHEY, CDR2 SMNVEV (reference sequence). V lost 5 bases and J 2 bases, leaving 16 bases between the germline ends. The CDR3 is made up of 15 amino acids. The CDR3 DNA follows: TGTGCCAGCAGTACTTTTGAAGGGCTACCCTACGAGCAGTACTTC. Its protein product is CASSTFEGLPYEQYF.

The CDR3 loop reads CATGHRYEQYF. The CDR3 nucleotides read TGTGCCACGGGACACCGTTACGAGCAGTACTTC. The gene calls are TRBV6-5 and TRBJ2-7; a possible D gene is TRBD1 (6 bases). The CDR3 length is 11 residues. Trimming shortened V by 10 bases and J by 4 bases, and 11 bases separated the two germline ends. Per germline, CDR1 MNHEY and CDR2 SVGAGI.